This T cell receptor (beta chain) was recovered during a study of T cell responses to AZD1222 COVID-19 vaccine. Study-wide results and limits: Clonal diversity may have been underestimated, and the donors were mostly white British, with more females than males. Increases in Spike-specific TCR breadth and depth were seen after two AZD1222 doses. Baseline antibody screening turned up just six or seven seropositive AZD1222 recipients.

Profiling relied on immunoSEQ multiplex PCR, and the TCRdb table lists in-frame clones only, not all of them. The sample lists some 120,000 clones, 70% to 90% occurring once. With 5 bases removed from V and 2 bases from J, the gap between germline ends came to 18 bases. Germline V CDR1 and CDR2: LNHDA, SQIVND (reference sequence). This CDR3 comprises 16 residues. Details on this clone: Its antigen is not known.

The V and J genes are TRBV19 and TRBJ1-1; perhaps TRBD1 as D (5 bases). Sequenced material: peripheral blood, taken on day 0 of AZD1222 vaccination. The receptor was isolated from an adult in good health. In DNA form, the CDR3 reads TGTGCCAGTAGTGAACTGGGGCATAGCGGAAACACTGAAGCTTTCTTT. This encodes CASSELGHSGNTEAFF.